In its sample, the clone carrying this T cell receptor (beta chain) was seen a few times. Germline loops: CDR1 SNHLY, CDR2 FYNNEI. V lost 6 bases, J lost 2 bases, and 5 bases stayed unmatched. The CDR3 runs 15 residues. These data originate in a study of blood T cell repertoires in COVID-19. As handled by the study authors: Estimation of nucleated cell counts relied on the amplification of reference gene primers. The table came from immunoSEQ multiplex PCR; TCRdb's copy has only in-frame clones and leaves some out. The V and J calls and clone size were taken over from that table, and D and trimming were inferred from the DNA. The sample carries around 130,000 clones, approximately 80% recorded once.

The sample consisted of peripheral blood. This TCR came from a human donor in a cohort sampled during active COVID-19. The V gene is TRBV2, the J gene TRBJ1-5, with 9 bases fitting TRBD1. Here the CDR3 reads CASRDRGGGNQPQHF. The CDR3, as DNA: TGTGCCAGCAGGGACAGGGGAGGGGGCAATCAGCCCCAGCATTTT. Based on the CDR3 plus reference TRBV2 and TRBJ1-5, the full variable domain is EPEVTQTPSHQVTQMGQEVILRCVPISNHLYFYWYRQILGQKVEFLVSFYNNEISEKSEIFDDQFSVERPDGSNFTLKIRSTKLEDSAMYFCASRDRGGGNQPQHFGDGTRLSIL.